This T cell receptor (beta chain) was sequenced during a study of cytomegalovirus exposure and HLA in healthy donors. As regards this clone: Antigen: not known.

Both 60 Vbeta primers and 13 Jbeta primers went into the PCR. Method: immunoSEQ multiplex PCR; TCRdb's copy keeps in-frame clones and lacks some. Of around 140,000 clones listed, 76% are singletons. Study-wide findings and caveats: HLA restriction was apparent for most CMV-associated TCR beta chains in a later analysis. Versus the approximately 700-donor mean, an Asian-associated ancestry cluster reportedly showed fewer N-insertions in a later analysis.

Each of the donors was a healthy bone marrow donor. Germline V gene sequence: CDR1 MGHRA, CDR2 YSYEKL. After removal of 2 bases from V and 10 bases from J, the junction contained 6 bases not matched to a gene. The CDR3 covers 15 residues. The sequence was obtained from a female donor in good health and CMV-seropositive. The sample taken for sequencing was PBMCs. This chain connects TRBV4-1 to TRBJ2-1, with 12 bases lining up with TRBD2. The CDR3 loop reads CASSQRLAGEPEQFF. DNA of the CDR3: TGCGCCAGCAGCCAAAGACTAGCGGGAGAACCCGAGCAGTTCTTC.